The 21 T cell receptor beta chains in this list originate from one sample, sequenced in a study of blood T cell repertoires in COVID-19. Generated by immunoSEQ multiplex PCR, the TCRdb table keeps only in-frame clones and is missing some. Of 200,000 to 250,000 clones listed, approximately 86% are singletons. Sequencing was performed on peripheral blood. The origin of the receptors is a woman in her forties or fifties with COVID-19, enrolled during active disease.

This rearrangement joins TRBV5-6 to TRBJ2-3; 9 nucleotides match TRBD1. With V trimmed by 4 bases and J by 1 base, 4 bases remained unmatched. This CDR3 comprises 15 residues. Germline CDR1 reads SGHDT; CDR2 reads YYEEEE. CDR3 amino acids: CASSARTGGTDTQYF. The CDR3 bases are TGTGCCAGCAGCGCCCGGACAGGGGGCACAGATACGCAGTATTTT.

The chain is built from TRBV7-8 and TRBJ1-6, with a possible D match to TRBD1 (5 bases). From germline, CDR1 is SGHVS and CDR2 FQNEAQ. The CDR3 has 14 amino acids. V shed 3 bases and J shed 7 bases, with 10 bases lying between them. The CDR3: CASSFDSNNSPLHF. The CDR3, as DNA: TGTGCCAGCAGCTTTGACAGCAACAATTCACCCCTCCACTTT. The entire variable domain, with the rest obtained from reference TRBV7-8 and TRBJ1-6, is as follows: GAGVSQSPRYKVAKRGQDVALRCDPISGHVSLFWYQQALGQGPEFLTYFQNEAQLDKSGLPSDRFFAERPEGSVSTLKIQRTQQEDSAVYLCASSFDSNNSPLHFGNGTRLTVT.

The CDR3 DNA sequence: TGTGCCATCAGTCCGGGACAGGGGAGGTCTGGGGCCAACGTCCTGACTTTC. As protein: CAISPGQGRSGANVLTF. The V and J genes are TRBV10-3 and TRBJ2-6, with 10 nucleotides matching TRBD1. The germline CDR1 and CDR2 sequences are ENHRY and SYGVKD. The CDR3 is 17 amino acids. J gave up 1 base and V 5 bases, and 5 bases lay outside the gene matches.

The chain employs TRBV5-1 and TRBJ2-3; 8 bases match TRBD1. Germline V lookup: CDR1 SGHRS, CDR2 YFSETQ. CDR3 length: 16 amino acids. Germline trimming cut 0 bases from V and 5 bases from J; bases unmatched to any gene: 8. CDR3 DNA sequence: TGCGCCAGCAGCTTGGAAACAGGGGGAGTGATAGATACGCAGTATTTT. It specifies CASSLETGGVIDTQYF.

The V gene is TRBV7-2, the J gene TRBJ2-2; a weak D match, TRBD1 (5 bases). Germline lookup yields CDR1 SGHTA and CDR2 FQGNSA. V lost 0 bases and J 7 bases, leaving 15 bases between the germline ends. CDR3 length equals 16 residues. CDR3 nucleotides: TGTGCCAGCAGCTTAGCCAGGGTTCACTACGTCGGGGAGCTGTTTTTT. It encodes CASSLARVHYVGELFF.

The rearrangement links TRBV6-4 to TRBJ1-5; no clear D. V was cut by 2 bases and J by 0 bases, with 20 bases left in between. Per the germline V gene, CDR1 is MRHNA and CDR2 is SNTAGT. CDR3 length: 19 residues. CDR3 region: CASSDPLRGRLNSNQPQHF. Written as DNA, the CDR3 is TGTGCCAGCAGTGACCCACTCCGGGGTCGGCTAAATAGCAATCAGCCCCAGCATTTT.

V gene TRBV7-7 combines with J gene TRBJ1-1; no clear D. CDR1 is SSHAT, CDR2 FNYEAQ, per germline (reference sequence). The CDR3 spans 12 residues. Trimming shortened V by 1 base and J by 6 bases, and 6 bases separated the two germline ends. The CDR3 nucleotides are TGTGCCAGCAGCTTAGTGGGCCCTGAAGCTTTCTTT. Protein: CASSLVGPEAFF. Supplemented by reference TRBV7-7 and TRBJ1-1, the full variable domain reads GAGVSQSPRYKVTKRGQDVTLRCDPISSHATLYWYQQALGQGPEFLTYFNYEAQPDKSGLPSDRFSAERPEGSISTLTIQRTEQRDSAMYRCASSLVGPEAFFGQGTRLTVV.

This clone was detected once. The chain recombines TRBV5-6 with TRBJ1-2; maybe TRBD1 (5 bases). The germline V gene has CDR1 SGHDT and CDR2 YYEEEE. Trimming took 4 bases from V and 4 from J, leaving 17 bases between them. CDR3 length equals 15 residues. CDR3 nucleotides: TGTGCCAGCAGCCCGGGGGGGACCGCCCTCTATGGCTACACCTTC. Protein: CASSPGGTALYGYTF.

V is TRBV4-1 and J is TRBJ2-7, with 7 bases lining up with TRBD2. This CDR3 has 17 residues. The junction had 17 bases not matched to a gene; V was cut back by 2 bases and J by 7 bases. Germline loops: CDR1 MGHRA, CDR2 YSYEKL. The CDR3 spells CASSQKGLRGLQGEQYF. The CDR3 DNA reads TGCGCCAGCAGCCAAAAAGGTCTGCGGGGGTTGCAAGGAGAGCAGTACTTC.

V is TRBV7-2 and J is TRBJ2-7; 8 nucleotides agree with TRBD2. The CDR3 sequence is 18 residues long. J lost 3 bases, V lost 5 bases, and 18 bases had no gene match. Germline CDR1 is SGHTA and CDR2 is FQGNSA. The CDR3 DNA sequence: TGTGCCAGCAGCGTCCCCGGTGGGTCAGCGGGGGCCAGCTACGAGCAGTACTTC. It specifies CASSVPGGSAGASYEQYF.

The J gene is TRBJ1-2, the V gene TRBV7-8; 7 bases fit TRBD1. The ends lost 3 bases at V and 1 base at J; junction bases unmatched: 20. Looked up from germline, CDR1 is SGHVS and CDR2 is FQNEAQ. CDR3 length equals 20 residues. CDR3 loop: CASSFVSFQAGGYFNYGYTF. In nucleotides, the CDR3 is TGTGCCAGCAGCTTCGTTTCTTTTCAGGCAGGGGGTTATTTTAACTATGGCTACACCTTC.

The V call is TRBV6-5, the J call TRBJ2-5, with TRBD1 identical over 9 bases. This CDR3 comprises 14 residues. With 6 bases clipped from V and 4 bases from J, the junction kept 6 bases outside the gene matches. Germline V CDR1 and CDR2: MNHEY, SVGAGI. As DNA, the CDR3 is TGTGCCAGCAGGCCGACAGGGGGTGGAGAGACCCAGTACTTC. Translated, it gives CASRPTGGGETQYF.

V usage is TRBV19 and J usage is TRBJ2-3; the D is unclear. The CDR3 spans 14 residues. Germline-derived CDR1 and CDR2 are LNHDA and SQIVND (reference sequence). V lost 7 bases, J lost 1 base, and 12 bases lay in between. CDR3 DNA sequence: TGTGCCAGTACGATGGGCTTTGGCACAGATACGCAGTATTTT. Protein sequence: CASTMGFGTDTQYF. The entire variable domain, with the rest obtained from reference TRBV19 and TRBJ2-3, is as follows: DGGITQSPKYLFRKEGQNVTLSCEQNLNHDAMYWYRQDPGQGLRLIYYSQIVNDFQKGDIAEGYSVSREKKESFPLTVTSAQKNPTAFYLCASTMGFGTDTQYFGPGTRLTVL.

The chain has TRBV11-2 and TRBJ1-2; D is uncertain. The CDR3 covers 12 residues. Between the trimmed V and J ends, which lost 0 bases and 5 bases, there was a span of 4 bases. Germline values: CDR1 SGHAT, CDR2 FQNNGV. The CDR3: CASSLEHYGYTF. The DNA of the CDR3 is TGTGCCAGCAGCTTAGAACATTATGGCTACACCTTC.

The chain carries TRBV10-3 and TRBJ1-5; 8 positions match TRBD1. The CDR3 has 16 amino acids. The V and J ends lost 1 base and 7 bases, in that order; junction bases with no gene match: 9. Germline V lookup: CDR1 ENHRY, CDR2 SYGVKD. The CDR3 region is CAISELANRGEQPQHF. The CDR3 nucleotides are TGTGCCATCAGTGAGTTGGCCAACAGGGGGGAACAGCCCCAGCATTTT.

In nucleotides, the CDR3 is TGTGCCAGCAGCTTACGAGGGGGGGCCGGCGATGAGCAGTTCTTC. This translates into CASSLRGGAGDEQFF. The chain has TRBV7-2 and TRBJ2-1; D possibly corresponds to TRBD2 (7 bases). The CDR3 loop spans 15 amino acids. V lost 2 bases and J lost 8, with 16 bases in between. The germline V gene encodes CDR1 SGHTA and CDR2 FQGNSA.

The chain recombines TRBV28 with TRBJ2-1; a weak D match, TRBD1 (5 bases). Germline V gives CDR1 MDHEN, CDR2 SYDVKM. Trimming pared 4 bases from V and 9 bases from J, leaving 16 bases between. The CDR3 loop spans 14 amino acids. Here the CDR3 reads CASSYPQGRGEQFF. In DNA, the CDR3 is TGTGCCAGCAGTTACCCGCAAGGAAGGGGTGAGCAGTTCTTC.

V gene TRBV30 combines with J gene TRBJ2-1; D is unclear. The CDR3 contains 12 residues. Looked up from germline, CDR1 is GTSNPN and CDR2 is SVGIG (reference sequence). The V end lost 0 bases, the J end lost 10 bases, and 10 bases lay between the germline ends. The CDR3 here is CAWSVPFGEQFF. CDR3 in DNA: TGTGCCTGGAGTGTCCCTTTCGGGGAGCAGTTCTTC.

The chain recombines TRBV7-6 with TRBJ1-1, with 7 bases fitting TRBD1. J gave up 4 bases and V 5 bases, and 4 bases lay outside the gene matches. The CDR3 covers 13 residues. Per germline, CDR1 SGHVS and CDR2 FNYEAQ. The CDR3 coding sequence is TGTGCCAGCAGCCAAGGGGGCGGCACTGAAGCTTTCTTT. Translating it yields CASSQGGGTEAFF.

The rearrangement joins TRBV28 to TRBJ2-2; 7 bases line up with TRBD1. Germline-derived CDR1 and CDR2 are MDHEN and SYDVKM. The CDR3 is 15 amino acids. V was clipped by 7 bases and J by 3 bases; unmatched bases: 8. The CDR3 DNA reads TGTGCCAGCAACCGAGGGGGCGTGTACACCGGGGAGCTGTTTTTT. It yields the protein CASNRGGVYTGELFF.

This clone showed up just a few times. This chain links TRBV12-3 or TRBV12-4 with TRBJ2-2, with D perhaps matching TRBD1 (6 bases). The CDR3 has 13 residues. V lost 6 bases and J 6 bases, leaving 11 bases between the germline ends. CDR3 protein: CASRNQGPGELFF. The DNA of the CDR3 is TGTGCCAGCAGGAACCAGGGGCCCGGGGAGCTGTTTTTT.